This entry lists 22 T cell receptor beta chains sequenced from one sample in a study of T cell repertoires in cytomegalovirus infection. From the reads, TCRdb called clonotypes with MiXCR, one entry per CDR3 protein. Of approximately 73,000 distinct CDR3 sequences in the sample, 35% to 50% were seen once. These TCRs are of unknown antigen specificity. Sequencing used CD8+ T cells from cultured PBMCs, obtained from culture after CMV antigen stimulation. The receptor set was obtained from a human donor in good health (CMV status not recorded). Some clones in this sample may be carry-over from other donors' samples.

The V gene is TRBV14, the J gene TRBJ2-1; TRBD2 aligns across 10 bases. The CDR3 is 17 amino acids. The germline gives CDR1 SGHDN, CDR2 FVKESK. The ends lost 0 bases at V and 7 bases at J; junction bases unmatched: 9. The CDR3: CASSQDRAGGRANEQFF. CDR3 in DNA: TGTGCCAGCAGCCAAGATCGAGCGGGGGGGCGGGCGAATGAGCAGTTCTTC.

In its sample, this clonotype was seen many times. The chain uses TRBV7-2 and TRBJ1-2; the D is unclear. The CDR3 extends over 16 amino acids. V dropped 4 bases and J dropped 4 bases, with 19 bases sitting between them. Per the germline V gene, CDR1 is SGHTA and CDR2 is FQGNSA. CDR3 sequence (DNA): TGTGCCAGCAGCTCGACGGGCGGGCCACTCGGCTATGGCTACACCTTC. Encoded protein: CASSSTGGPLGYGYTF.

V and J are TRBV28 and TRBJ2-7, with 8 nucleotides matching TRBD1. There are 14 residues in the CDR3. Trimming removed 6 bases from V and 1 base from J; junction bases left unmatched: 5. CDR1 is MDHEN, CDR2 SYDVKM, per germline. CDR3 in DNA: TGTGCCAGCAGCCGCCGGACAGGGTCCTACGAGCAGTACTTC. As protein: CASSRRTGSYEQYF.

In this sample, this clonotype turned up many times. The chain has TRBV7-6 and TRBJ2-7; D unclear. Germline values: CDR1 SGHVS, CDR2 FNYEAQ. The CDR3 runs to 12 residues. The V end was cut by 1 base, the J end by 4 bases, with 5 bases between. The CDR3 sequence: CASSLVGYEQYF. CDR3 nucleotide sequence: TGTGCCAGCAGCTTAGTGGGGTACGAGCAGTACTTC.

The genes are TRBV25-1 and TRBJ1-1; possible D gene TRBD1, 5 bases. The germline V and J ends were trimmed by 1 base and 4 bases, with 10 bases remaining between them. The CDR3 is made up of 14 amino acids. Germline V lookup: CDR1 MGHDK, CDR2 SYGVNS. The CDR3 is CASSEWDEGTEAFF. The CDR3 DNA reads TGTGCCAGCAGTGAATGGGACGAGGGCACTGAAGCTTTCTTT.

There are a few counts of this clonotype. The chain is built from TRBV20-1 and TRBJ2-5; 9 positions agree with TRBD1. The germline CDR1 and CDR2 sequences are DFQATT and SNEGSKA (reference sequence). Trimming at V came to 3 bases and at J to 5 bases, leaving 10 bases not matched to a gene. CDR3 length: 15 residues. This CDR3 reads CSARGPGQGWETQYF. CDR3 bases: TGCAGTGCTAGGGGTCCGGGACAGGGATGGGAGACCCAGTACTTC.

V is TRBV25-1 and J is TRBJ1-1; TRBD1 is a possible D gene (5 bases). V lost 4 bases and J 1 base, leaving 13 bases between the germline ends. The V gene's germline CDR1 is MGHDK and CDR2 SYGVNS. The CDR3 has 15 residues. The CDR3 DNA sequence: TGTGCCAGCAGTGCTTTACAGACAGCGAACACTGAAGCTTTCTTT. Its protein is CASSALQTANTEAFF.

The chain combines TRBV23-1 with TRBJ1-4; 7 bases agree with TRBD1. TRBV23-1 is annotated as an ORF whose role is uncertain. The CDR3 length is 15 residues. V trimming: 3 bases; J trimming: 7 bases; junction bases outside the gene matches: 8. CDR3 residues: CASSQRTGILEKLFF. DNA for the CDR3: TGCGCCAGCAGTCAGCGGACAGGCATACTTGAAAAACTGTTTTTT.

The rearrangement joins TRBV28 to TRBJ2-7, with D possibly TRBD2 on 5 matching bases. Trimming took off 7 bases at V and 13 bases at J, with 26 bases between the two ends. Germline-derived CDR1 and CDR2 are MDHEN and SYDVKM. There are 14 residues in the CDR3. This CDR3 is CASTLGVEPPRLYF. In DNA form, the CDR3 reads TGTGCCAGCACCCTGGGAGTCGAACCCCCTCGTCTTTACTTC.

This chain uses TRBV11-1 with TRBJ2-2; possibly TRBD1 or TRBD2 for D (5 bases each). The V end lost 5 bases, the J end lost 0 bases, and 16 bases lay between the germline ends. The CDR3 has 17 residues. The V gene's germline CDR1 is SGHAT and CDR2 FQDESV (reference sequence). CDR3 nucleotides: TGTGCCAGCAGCCCTACCGGGACCCAAGCGAACACCGGGGAGCTGTTTTTT. Translating gives CASSPTGTQANTGELFF.

This clonotype was found a few times. V usage is TRBV12-3 or TRBV12-4 and J usage is TRBJ2-1; a weak D match, TRBD1 (6 bases). Trimming left V 3 bases short and J 2 bases short, with 11 bases between. The CDR3 spans 15 residues. CDR3 sequence: CASSFTDSPYNEQFF. The DNA of the CDR3 is TGTGCCAGCAGTTTTACGGACAGTCCCTACAATGAGCAGTTCTTC.

The rearrangement joins TRBV2 to TRBJ2-7; 8 bases are a match to TRBD1. This CDR3 region has 15 residues. V lost 2 bases and J lost 1; bases outside the gene matches: 4. Germline CDR1 SNHLY, CDR2 FYNNEI. CDR3 protein: CASSETRTGSYEQYF. The CDR3 DNA sequence: TGTGCCAGCAGTGAAACGAGGACAGGGTCCTACGAGCAGTACTTC.

This clonotype has more than one count but fewer than ten. CDR3 loop: CASSLAGSKTAPDRGLPYEQYF. CDR3 sequence (DNA): TGTGCCAGCAGCTTAGCGGGGTCAAAAACCGCCCCGGACAGGGGATTACCCTACGAGCAGTACTTC. The chain joins TRBV7-8 to TRBJ2-7; 9 bases are a match to TRBD1. The CDR3 has 22 amino acids. Germline V gene sequence: CDR1 SGHVS, CDR2 FQNEAQ. V lost 0 bases and J lost 2; bases outside the gene matches: 23.

This chain uses TRBV12-3 or TRBV12-4 with TRBJ1-1, with 10 bases identical to TRBD1. V dropped 1 base and J dropped 7; count of bases not matched to a gene: 3. This CDR3 spans 14 amino acids. In DNA form, the CDR3 reads TGTGCCAGCAGTTTAGGACAGGGGGCGAGTGAAGCTTTCTTT. Translated: CASSLGQGASEAFF.

V usage is TRBV19 and J usage is TRBJ1-2; the D gene is possibly TRBD1 (6 bases). V lost 5 bases and J 4 bases, leaving 20 bases between the germline ends. This CDR3 region has 16 residues. Germline-derived CDR1 and CDR2 are LNHDA and SQIVND (reference sequence). CDR3 residues: CASSVERQAVGYGYTF. The CDR3 DNA reads TGTGCCAGTAGTGTCGAAAGACAGGCGGTCGGCTATGGCTACACCTTC.

This sequence joins TRBV19 and TRBJ1-1; 12 bases line up with TRBD1. V gave up 9 bases and J gave up 0 bases; unmatched junction bases: 8. The CDR3 consists of 16 residues. The germline V gene encodes CDR1 LNHDA and CDR2 SQIVND (reference sequence). The CDR3 DNA reads TGTGCCAGCATTCAGGGACAGGGGGCCATGAACACTGAAGCTTTCTTT. This encodes CASIQGQGAMNTEAFF.

This chain links TRBV27 with TRBJ1-1, with D possibly TRBD1 on 6 matching bases. V gave up 1 base and J gave up 8 bases, with 8 bases separating them. CDR1 and CDR2 from the germline V gene are MNHEY and SMNVEV (reference sequence). This CDR3 region has 12 residues. Here the CDR3 DNA reads TGTGCCAGCAGTTTATATGGGACAGAAGCTTTCTTT. Translation: CASSLYGTEAFF.

The rearrangement joins TRBV7-6 to TRBJ2-2; unclear D gene. CDR3 length equals 15 residues. CDR1 is SGHVS, CDR2 FNYEAQ, per germline. Deletions cut 1 base from V and 1 base from J, with 7 bases between. CDR3 amino acids: CASSLEFRNTGELFF. The CDR3 DNA reads as TGTGCCAGCAGCTTAGAGTTTCGGAACACCGGGGAGCTGTTTTTT.

The chain couples TRBV27 to TRBJ2-3, with no clear D. The V gene's germline CDR1 is MNHEY and CDR2 SMNVEV (reference sequence). The CDR3 is 14 amino acids. V was shortened by 4 bases and J by 6 bases, with 14 bases between the two germline ends. The CDR3 nucleotides read TGTGCCAGCAGTTCCCCAAGTCATAAGGATACGCAGTATTTT. Protein product: CASSSPSHKDTQYF.

This chain joins TRBV7-9 and TRBJ1-1; 7 nucleotides align to TRBD1. CDR1 SEHNR and CDR2 FQNEAQ come from the germline V gene (reference sequence). The CDR3 consists of 14 residues. Trimming took 1 base from V and 4 from J; bases not matched to a gene: 3. The DNA of the CDR3 is TGTGCCAGCAGCTTAGGCCCAGGGGGCACTGAAGCTTTCTTT. Translation gives CASSLGPGGTEAFF.

This chain uses TRBV12-3 or TRBV12-4 with TRBJ2-5; 10 bases match TRBD1. This CDR3 has 15 amino acids. V lost 9 bases, J lost 5 bases, and 12 bases stayed unmatched. The DNA for the CDR3 is TGTGCCAGTTCAGACGGGACAGGGGTTCTGGAGACCCAGTACTTC. It translates to CASSDGTGVLETQYF.

The rearrangement joins TRBV12-3 or TRBV12-4 to TRBJ1-4; D gene unclear. There are 13 residues in the CDR3. Trimming cost V 5 bases and J 7 bases, with 11 bases left between them. The CDR3: CASSPRPPEKLFF. The CDR3 nucleotides are TGTGCCAGCAGTCCCCGGCCACCTGAAAAACTGTTTTTT.